Shown below are 2 T cell receptor gamma chains from a single sample sequenced in a study of γδ T cells in repeated Plasmodium falciparum infection. TCRdb called clones from the multiplex PCR reads again using CATT. The sample has roughly 13,000 gamma-chain clones; approximately 1.5% are singletons. Vgamma9/Vdelta2+ and Vdelta2-negative gammadelta T cells were flow-sorted from PBMC for bulk sequencing. The sequenced sample was gamma-delta T cells from blood. The origin of the receptors is a pool of human donors (malaria-infected and uninfected, not separated).

This clone was counted only a few times. One base separates it from a far larger clone, so it is likely a read error. Other nucleotide sequences in the sample specify the same CDR3. The chain joins TRGV9 to TRGJ1 or TRGJ2. The CDR3 is 11 amino acids. Germline V gene lookup returns CDR1 GITISATS and CDR2 ISYDGTV (reference sequence). Written as DNA, the CDR3 is TGTGCCTTGCGGGATCAACACAAGAAACTCTTT. It is translated as CALRDQHKKLF.

This clone has a count of ten or more. This DNA translates differently at residue 15 from the TCRdb protein, which is that of a much larger clone; a read error is likely, and the protein shown is the DNA's own translation. The V gene call is TRGV9, and the J gene call is absent. Looked up from germline, CDR1 is GITISATS and CDR2 is ISYDGTV (reference sequence). The CDR3 contains 17 residues. CDR3: CALWEVQVGLGKKIMVF. CDR3 DNA: TGTGCCTTGTGGGAGGTGCAAGTTGGGTTGGGCAAAAAAATCATGGTATTT.